The next 8 T cell receptor beta chains were all read from a single sample in a study of immune evolution from preneoplasia to lung adenocarcinoma. Measured with immunoSEQ multiplex PCR; TCRdb has only the in-frame clones, and not every one. The table records 4,900 or so clones, about 78% of them present only once. The sequenced sample was FFPE minimally invasive lung adenocarcinoma tissue. All receptors derive from a person aged 55-85 years with lung adenocarcinoma.

The chain is built from TRBV11-3 and TRBJ1-5, with D possibly TRBD1 on 5 matching bases. The V end lost 5 bases, the J end lost 0 bases, and 17 bases lay between the germline ends. This CDR3 is built from 17 residues. Germline CDR1 is SGHNT and CDR2 is YENEEA. The CDR3 DNA is TGTGCCAGCAGCCACTATAAAGGACACCATAGCAATCAGCCCCAGCATTTT. Encoded protein: CASSHYKGHHSNQPQHF.

The chain recombines TRBV6-6 with TRBJ1-2, with TRBD1 as a possible D gene (5 bases). Per germline, CDR1 MNHNY and CDR2 SVGAGI (reference sequence). This CDR3 has 15 residues. Trimming stripped 7 bases from V and 8 bases from J, with 23 bases between. CDR3 amino acids: CASIQREGGAGGYTF. Here the CDR3 DNA reads TGTGCCAGCATCCAACGCGAGGGTGGGGCAGGAGGCTACACCTTC.

The chain recombines TRBV7-8 with TRBJ1-2; TRBD1 matches at 8 bases. Germline values: CDR1 SGHVS, CDR2 FQNEAQ. The V and J ends lost 1 base and 5 bases, in that order; junction bases with no gene match: 6. The CDR3 consists of 15 residues. The CDR3: CASSLGADREYGYTF. CDR3 nucleotide sequence: TGTGCCAGCAGCTTAGGGGCGGACAGGGAATATGGCTACACCTTC.

The chain carries TRBV18 and TRBJ1-1; TRBD1 agrees at 10 bases. The CDR3 has 15 amino acids. Unmatched junction bases numbered 1, after V lost 2 bases and J lost 1 base. Germline CDR1 and CDR2: KGHSH and LQKENI. CDR3: CASSPGQGGNTEAFF. CDR3 in DNA: TGTGCCAGCTCACCAGGACAGGGGGGGAACACTGAAGCTTTCTTT.

The chain employs TRBV9 and TRBJ1-5; D unclear. V lost 4 bases to trimming and J lost 0 bases, with 8 bases between them. This CDR3 is built from 14 residues. Per the germline V gene, CDR1 is SGDLS and CDR2 is YYNGEE. The CDR3 here is CASSPGDSNQPQHF. The DNA of the CDR3 is TGTGCCAGCAGCCCCGGGGATAGCAATCAGCCCCAGCATTTT.

The V gene is TRBV5-1, the J gene TRBJ1-3; 8 nucleotides line up with TRBD1. Germline V lookup: CDR1 SGHRS, CDR2 YFSETQ. The J segment lost 0 bases and the V segment lost 4 bases, leaving 6 bases of the junction unmatched. The CDR3 is made up of 16 amino acids. For the CDR3, the DNA is TGCGCCAGCAGCCTGAACACAGGGGGCTCTGGAAACACCATATATTTT. It yields the protein CASSLNTGGSGNTIYF.

This clone was detected only a few times. The CDR3 sequence: CASSQEWRGDTDTQYF. CDR3 nucleotide sequence: TGTGCCAGCAGCCAAGAATGGCGGGGGGACACAGATACGCAGTATTTT. V and J are TRBV4-2 and TRBJ2-3; 8 bases are a match to TRBD2. The V segment lost 0 bases and the J segment 2 bases; nucleotides outside the gene matches: 4. There are 16 residues in the CDR3. Germline CDR1 LGHNA, CDR2 YNFKEQ.

V is TRBV28 and J is TRBJ1-2; D gene unclear. This CDR3 is 11 amino acids long. The germline CDR1 and CDR2 sequences are MDHEN and SYDVKM. V was shortened by 5 bases and J by 6 bases, with 7 bases between the two germline ends. In nucleotides, the CDR3 is TGTGCCAGCAGTAGAACGGATGGCTACACCTTC. This gives the protein CASSRTDGYTF.